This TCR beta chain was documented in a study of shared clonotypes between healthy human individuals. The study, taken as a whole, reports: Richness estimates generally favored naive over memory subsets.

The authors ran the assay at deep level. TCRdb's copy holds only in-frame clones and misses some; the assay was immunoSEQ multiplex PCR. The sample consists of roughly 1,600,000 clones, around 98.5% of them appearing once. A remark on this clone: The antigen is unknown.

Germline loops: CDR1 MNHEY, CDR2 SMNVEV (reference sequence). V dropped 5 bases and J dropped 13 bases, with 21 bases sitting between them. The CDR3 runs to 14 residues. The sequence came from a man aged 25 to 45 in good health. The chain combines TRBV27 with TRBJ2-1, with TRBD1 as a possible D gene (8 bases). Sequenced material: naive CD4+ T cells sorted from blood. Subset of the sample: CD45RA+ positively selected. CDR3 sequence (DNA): TGTGCCAGCAGTGGACCCACAGGGGGACTACCTCAGTTCTTC. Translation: CASSGPTGGLPQFF.